This T cell receptor beta chain stems from a study of blood T cell repertoires in COVID-19. Study context: T cells, B-cell-depleted T cells, or PBMCs supplied cDNA or gDNA.

The table came from immunoSEQ multiplex PCR; TCRdb's copy has only in-frame clones and leaves some out. The data contain 90,000 to 120,000 clones, 80% to 90% of them singletons. This CDR3 is built from 14 residues. Looked up from germline, CDR1 is SGHTA and CDR2 is FQGNSA. Deletions cut 5 bases from V and 3 bases from J, with 11 bases between. J is TRBJ1-5 and V is TRBV7-2; TRBD1 is a possible D gene (6 bases). Sequencing was carried out using peripheral blood. The origin of this receptor is a woman at least 80 years old with acute or convalescent COVID-19. The CDR3 bases are TGTGCCAGCAGCCCGACAGGTCTCAATCAGCCCCAGCATTTT. It is translated as CASSPTGLNQPQHF.